A selection of T cell receptor beta chains follows, all from one sample in a study of cytomegalovirus exposure and HLA in healthy donors. The table came from immunoSEQ multiplex PCR; TCRdb's copy has only in-frame clones and leaves some out. The repertoire holds 130,000 or so clones, with 76% as singletons. The sequenced material came from PBMCs. All receptors come from a female donor in good health and CMV-seropositive. CDR3s include the opening cysteine and the closing phenylalanine or tryptophan. D genes are given only for firm matches. Where a row states a size, it is once, few, many or the class of an expanded clone; other rows omit it.

abundance: -
d_gene: TRBD2
v_gene: TRBV28
j_gene: TRBJ2-3
CDR3nt: TGTGCCAGCCTTAAATTGGCGGGAGGGAGCACAGATACGCAGTATTTT
CDR3aa: CASLKLAGGSTDTQYF

abundance: -
d_gene: -
v_gene: TRBV19
j_gene: TRBJ2-7
CDR3nt: TGTGCCAGTAGTGGCGTGGGAGACCGACTCGAGCAGTACTTC
CDR3aa: CASSGVGDRLEQYF

abundance: -
d_gene: TRBD1
v_gene: TRBV18
j_gene: TRBJ1-1
CDR3nt: TGTGCCAGCTCCACCGACAGACAGGGGGCTCGGGGGAACACTGAAGCTTTCTTT
CDR3aa: CASSTDRQGARGNTEAFF

abundance: few
d_gene: -
v_gene: TRBV4-2
j_gene: TRBJ2-3
CDR3nt: TGTGCCAGCAGCCCAAGTCATCAGGGGATGGATACGCAGTATTTT
CDR3aa: CASSPSHQGMDTQYF

abundance: -
d_gene: -
v_gene: TRBV9
j_gene: TRBJ2-3
CDR3nt: TGTGCCAGCAGCGTACTCAGCACAGATACGCAGTATTTT
CDR3aa: CASSVLSTDTQYF

abundance: -
d_gene: -
v_gene: TRBV28
j_gene: TRBJ2-7
CDR3nt: TGTGCCAGCACTACCCCCAGGGCGGGGAAGTACGAGCAGTACTTC
CDR3aa: CASTTPRAGKYEQYF

abundance: once
d_gene: -
v_gene: TRBV6-5
j_gene: TRBJ2-6
CDR3nt: TGTGCCAGCAGTTACGGGGGGGCGCACGGGGCCAACGTCCTGACTTTC
CDR3aa: CASSYGGAHGANVLTF

abundance: -
d_gene: -
v_gene: TRBV10-2
j_gene: TRBJ1-1
CDR3nt: TGCGCCAGCAGTGACCGGGGGGGCTCGGACACTGAAGCTTTCTTT
CDR3aa: CASSDRGGSDTEAFF

abundance: -
d_gene: -
v_gene: TRBV2
j_gene: TRBJ1-5
CDR3nt: TGTGCCAGCAACCGACAGGCGGATCAGCCCCAGCATTTT
CDR3aa: CASNRQADQPQHF

abundance: few
d_gene: -
v_gene: TRBV14
j_gene: TRBJ1-2
CDR3nt: TGTGCCAGCAGCCAAGATCTGAGGGATCGCTACACCTTC
CDR3aa: CASSQDLRDRYTF

abundance: -
d_gene: TRBD1
v_gene: TRBV18
j_gene: TRBJ2-7
CDR3nt: TGTGCCAGCTCACCGGGACAGGGGGTCTACGAGCAGTACTTC
CDR3aa: CASSPGQGVYEQYF

abundance: -
d_gene: -
v_gene: TRBV27
j_gene: TRBJ2-7
CDR3nt: TGTGCCAGCACCGGCCAGGGGAATATGGCCTACGAGCAGTACTTC
CDR3aa: CASTGQGNMAYEQYF

abundance: once
d_gene: -
v_gene: TRBV25-1
j_gene: TRBJ1-2
CDR3nt: TGTGCCAGTTCGGACAGAGCCTATGGCTACACCTTC
CDR3aa: CASSDRAYGYTF

abundance: -
d_gene: -
v_gene: TRBV14
j_gene: TRBJ2-2
CDR3nt: TGTGCCAGCAGCCACCTGACAGTTCCGAACACCGGGGAGCTGTTTTTT
CDR3aa: CASSHLTVPNTGELFF

abundance: -
d_gene: TRBD2
v_gene: TRBV19
j_gene: TRBJ2-5
CDR3nt: TGTGCCAGTAGTATTTGGACTAGCGGGAGAGAAGAGACCCAGTACTTC
CDR3aa: CASSIWTSGREETQYF

abundance: -
d_gene: TRBD1
v_gene: TRBV7-2
j_gene: TRBJ1-2
CDR3nt: TGTGCCAGCAGCCAAGGACAGGGGCGCTACACCTTC
CDR3aa: CASSQGQGRYTF

abundance: -
d_gene: -
v_gene: TRBV2
j_gene: TRBJ2-3
CDR3nt: TGTGCCAGCAGTGACGCAGATACGCAGTATTTT
CDR3aa: CASSDADTQYF

abundance: -
d_gene: -
v_gene: TRBV9
j_gene: TRBJ1-1
CDR3nt: TGTGCCAGCAGCGCTTCCACAGGAACGAACACTGAAGCTTTCTTT
CDR3aa: CASSASTGTNTEAFF

abundance: -
d_gene: TRBD2
v_gene: TRBV11-2
j_gene: TRBJ2-5
CDR3nt: TGTGCCAGCAGCCCCAGATTAGCGGGGGGACAAGAGACCCAGTACTTC
CDR3aa: CASSPRLAGGQETQYF

abundance: few
d_gene: -
v_gene: TRBV30
j_gene: TRBJ1-1
CDR3nt: TGTGCCGGCTCAACAGGGATAGAAGCTTTCTTT
CDR3aa: CAGSTGIEAFF

abundance: -
d_gene: TRBD1
v_gene: TRBV9
j_gene: TRBJ1-3
CDR3nt: TGTGCCAGCAGCGTAGAGGGGACCCGACAGGGGGCCTCTGGAAACACCATATATTTT
CDR3aa: CASSVEGTRQGASGNTIYF

abundance: -
d_gene: TRBD2
v_gene: TRBV19
j_gene: TRBJ2-1
CDR3nt: TGTGCCAGTAGTAGGACCGGGACTACAAATGAGCAGTTCTTC
CDR3aa: CASSRTGTTNEQFF

abundance: -
d_gene: -
v_gene: TRBV10-1
j_gene: TRBJ2-3
CDR3nt: TGCGCCAGCAGTGATACCGCGGTGAGCACAGATACGCAGTATTTT
CDR3aa: CASSDTAVSTDTQYF

abundance: -
d_gene: -
v_gene: TRBV13
j_gene: TRBJ1-6
CDR3nt: TGTGCCAGCAGCTTTACAGGTTATAATTCACCCCTCCACTTT
CDR3aa: CASSFTGYNSPLHF

abundance: -
d_gene: -
v_gene: TRBV11-2
j_gene: TRBJ2-1
CDR3nt: TGTGCCAGCAGCTTACAGGGTGGTTACAATGAGCAGTTCTTC
CDR3aa: CASSLQGGYNEQFF

abundance: -
d_gene: TRBD1
v_gene: TRBV27
j_gene: TRBJ2-7
CDR3nt: TGTGCCAGCAGTGGACAGGGGGGGATGGGCACCTACGAGCAGTACTTC
CDR3aa: CASSGQGGMGTYEQYF

abundance: -
d_gene: -
v_gene: TRBV4-1
j_gene: TRBJ2-3
CDR3nt: TGCGCCAGCAGCCAAGACCCGACCGTGGACAGATTCACAGATACGCAGTATTTT
CDR3aa: CASSQDPTVDRFTDTQYF

abundance: few
d_gene: TRBD2
v_gene: TRBV6-5
j_gene: TRBJ2-3
CDR3nt: TGTGCCAGCAGATTACTAGCGGGGGGGTCAGATACGCAGTATTTT
CDR3aa: CASRLLAGGSDTQYF

abundance: -
d_gene: TRBD2
v_gene: TRBV6-5
j_gene: TRBJ2-1
CDR3nt: TGTGCCAGCAGTTACTCCAGGACTAGCATCGATGAGCAGTTCTTC
CDR3aa: CASSYSRTSIDEQFF

abundance: -
d_gene: TRBD1
v_gene: TRBV6-1
j_gene: TRBJ2-7
CDR3nt: TGTGCCAGCAGTCTACGGGACAGCAGCTCCTACGAGCAGTACTTC
CDR3aa: CASSLRDSSSYEQYF

abundance: few
d_gene: -
v_gene: TRBV28
j_gene: TRBJ1-3
CDR3nt: TGTGCCAGCAGGCTTTCGGGTCTGGGTAGGAACACCATATATTTT
CDR3aa: CASRLSGLGRNTIYF

abundance: -
d_gene: -
v_gene: TRBV5-1
j_gene: TRBJ1-3
CDR3nt: TGCGCCAGCAGCTTGGGGACTACAGGAAACACCATATATTTT
CDR3aa: CASSLGTTGNTIYF

abundance: -
d_gene: TRBD2
v_gene: TRBV7-6
j_gene: TRBJ2-2
CDR3nt: TGTGCCAGCAGCCGGACTAGCGGTCCCACCGGGGAGCTGTTTTTT
CDR3aa: CASSRTSGPTGELFF

abundance: few
d_gene: -
v_gene: TRBV5-1
j_gene: TRBJ1-1
CDR3nt: TGCGCCAGCAGCTTGACCGCGGGCACTGAAGCTTTCTTT
CDR3aa: CASSLTAGTEAFF

abundance: -
d_gene: -
v_gene: TRBV6-1
j_gene: TRBJ2-5
CDR3nt: TGTGCCAGCACCGCTACAGGGTCTCGAGAGACCCAGTACTTC
CDR3aa: CASTATGSRETQYF

abundance: -
d_gene: -
v_gene: TRBV7-6
j_gene: TRBJ2-5
CDR3nt: TGTGCCAGCAGCCCCCCGGGTGTTCTAGCGAGCCAAGAGACCCAGTACTTC
CDR3aa: CASSPPGVLASQETQYF

abundance: -
d_gene: -
v_gene: TRBV6-1
j_gene: TRBJ1-1
CDR3nt: TGTGCCAGCAGTGAACAGAAGAACACTGAAGCTTTCTTT
CDR3aa: CASSEQKNTEAFF

abundance: -
d_gene: -
v_gene: TRBV11-2
j_gene: TRBJ2-1
CDR3nt: TGTGCCAGCAGCTTATTAAAGACAACACCTGAGCAGTTCTTC
CDR3aa: CASSLLKTTPEQFF

abundance: -
d_gene: TRBD1
v_gene: TRBV7-9
j_gene: TRBJ1-2
CDR3nt: TGTGCCAGCAGCTTGGGACAGGGAAATGGCTACACCTTC
CDR3aa: CASSLGQGNGYTF

abundance: -
d_gene: TRBD2
v_gene: TRBV19
j_gene: TRBJ2-1
CDR3nt: TGTGCCAGTAGTATTCGGAGCGGGAGGGCCAAGAATGAGCAGTTCTTC
CDR3aa: CASSIRSGRAKNEQFF